The present T cell receptor (beta chain) was sequenced within a study of identical twins. General study findings and limits: Abundant beta clonotypes from cord blood bore fewer insertions; memory repertoires lacked this pattern.

TCRdb fed the 5' RACE reads into MiXCR, producing one record per CDR3 protein. The data hold hundreds of thousands of distinct CDR3 sequences, with around 6.1% observed a single time. Trimming shortened V by 6 bases and J by 4 bases, and 15 bases separated the two germline ends. Germline V gene data show CDR1 as KGHDR and CDR2 as SFDVKD. CDR3 size: 15 residues. As concerns this clonotype: What it recognizes is unknown.

This chain joins TRBV24-1 and TRBJ1-5, with D possibly being TRBD1 (5 bases). The receptor was derived from a man between 18 and 35 years old in good health. The sequencing sample was made of naive T cells sorted from blood. CDR3 bases: TGTGCCACCAGTCCTCCGGGACCGGAAAATCAGCCCCAGCATTTT. This sequence encodes CATSPPGPENQPQHF.